These T cell receptor beta chains were read from a single sample in a study of shared clonotypes between healthy human individuals. Data came from immunoSEQ multiplex PCR; TCRdb stores just in-frame clones and leaves some out. This sample carries over 2 million clones, about nine tenths of them seen once, and the ten largest clones take 0.37%. Sequenced input: naive CD4+ T cells from PBMCs. These receptors all stem from a man younger than 35 in good health. Some clones in this sample may be carry-over from other donors' samples. CDR3s include the opening cysteine and the closing phenylalanine or tryptophan. The D gene is left open where the match is weak.

V gene,D gene,J gene,CDR3 protein,CDR3 DNA
TRBV2,NA,TRBJ1-5,CASSETSSNQPQHF,TGTGCCAGCAGTGAAACCAGTAGCAATCAGCCCCAGCATTTT
TRBV18,NA,TRBJ1-5,CASSPDSPNQPQHF,TGTGCCAGCTCACCCGACAGTCCGAATCAGCCCCAGCATTTT
TRBV6-4,TRBD1,TRBJ2-5,CASSDDLSRGPRETQYF,TGTGCCAGCAGTGACGATTTGTCTAGGGGGCCGAGGGAGACCCAGTACTTC
TRBV11-2,NA,TRBJ2-2,CASSLAGGLSGELFF,TGTGCCAGCAGCTTAGCTGGGGGCCTGTCCGGGGAGCTGTTTTTT
TRBV27,NA,TRBJ2-2,CASSFEATGELFF,TGTGCCAGCAGTTTCGAGGCGACCGGGGAGCTGTTTTTT
TRBV14,NA,TRBJ2-6,CASSLPDSYPTGANVLTF,TGTGCCAGCAGCCTCCCAGACAGTTATCCAACTGGGGCCAACGTCCTGACTTTC
TRBV5-1,NA,TRBJ1-4,CASSLAEAASTNEKLFF,TGCGCCAGCAGCTTGGCCGAAGCAGCTTCAACTAATGAAAAACTGTTTTTT
TRBV5-6,TRBD1,TRBJ1-4,CASSSRQGVNEKLFF,TGTGCCAGCAGCTCCCGACAGGGAGTAAATGAAAAACTGTTTTTT
TRBV28,TRBD2,TRBJ2-3,CASSLAGTSGRASTDTQYF,TGTGCCAGCAGTTTAGCTGGGACTAGCGGGAGGGCAAGCACAGATACGCAGTATTTT
TRBV27,NA,TRBJ1-2,CASSLSNQRGGYTF,TGTGCCAGCAGTTTATCAAATCAACGGGGGGGCTACACCTTC
TRBV7-2,NA,TRBJ2-5,CASSADAEETQYF,TGTGCCAGCAGCGCGGACGCGGAAGAGACCCAGTACTTC
TRBV6-1,NA,TRBJ1-5,CASSNQEHNQPQHF,TGTGCCAGCAGTAATCAGGAACACAATCAGCCCCAGCATTTT
TRBV27,TRBD1,TRBJ1-6,CASSLVGTANSPLHF,TGTGCCAGCAGTTTGGTAGGGACAGCCAATTCACCCCTCCACTTT
TRBV29-1,TRBD1,TRBJ2-5,CSVNGGQGSETQYF,TGCAGCGTGAATGGGGGACAGGGATCGGAGACCCAGTACTTC
TRBV6-4,NA,TRBJ1-5,CASSETGYNQPQHF,TGTGCCAGCAGTGAAACAGGGTACAATCAGCCCCAGCATTTT
TRBV7-3,TRBD1,TRBJ2-2,CASSADRDTGELFF,TGTGCCAGCAGCGCGGACAGGGACACCGGGGAGCTGTTTTTT
TRBV25-1,NA,TRBJ2-6,CASSGFSGANVLTF,TGTGCCAGCAGTGGATTCTCTGGGGCCAACGTCCTGACTTTC
TRBV27,TRBD2,TRBJ2-3,CASSSPAGRTDTQYF,TGTGCCAGCAGTTCCCCAGCGGGACGCACAGATACGCAGTATTTT
TRBV18,NA,TRBJ2-2,CASSPQRPNTGELFF,TGTGCCAGCTCACCACAGCGGCCGAACACCGGGGAGCTGTTTTTT